These T cell receptor beta chains were read from a single sample in a study of T cell responses to AZD1222 COVID-19 vaccine. Profiling relied on immunoSEQ multiplex PCR, and the TCRdb table lists in-frame clones only, not all of them. The profile shows tens of thousands of clones, roughly 84% of them singletons. The sequencing here drew on peripheral blood, taken on day 0 of AZD1222 vaccination. These receptors were taken from an adult in good health. The CDR3 runs from the conserved cysteine through the conserved F or W. A D gene is named only where the DNA matches it firmly. Size values are once, few and many counts, or a class for expanded clones, and some rows have none.

CDR3 protein	CDR3 DNA	J gene	D gene	clone size	V gene
CATGGNNEQFF	TGTGCCACCGGGGGTAACAATGAGCAGTTCTTC	TRBJ2-1	NA	NA	TRBV27
CATSDPELGGATSNSYEQYF	TGTGCCACCAGTGATCCAGAACTAGGGGGCGCGACCTCTAACTCCTACGAGCAGTACTTC	TRBJ2-7	TRBD1	NA	TRBV24-1
CASSGERGLGSPLHF	TGTGCCAGCAGTGGTGAAAGGGGTTTGGGTTCACCCCTCCACTTT	TRBJ1-6	NA	NA	TRBV28
CASSLVGTGGQFF	TGTGCCAGCAGCTTAGTAGGTACAGGTGGGCAGTTCTTC	TRBJ2-1	NA	NA	TRBV7-2
CASSLRSDTQYF	TGTGCCAGCAGCTTGAGATCGGATACGCAGTATTTT	TRBJ2-3	NA	NA	TRBV7-9
CASSYSSNQPQHF	TGTGCCAGCAGTTACTCTAGCAATCAGCCCCAGCATTTT	TRBJ1-5	NA	NA	TRBV6-5
CASREVKGNQPQHF	TGTGCCAGCAGAGAGGTAAAGGGCAATCAGCCCCAGCATTTT	TRBJ1-5	NA	NA	TRBV6-5
CASSPVGGLDYGYTF	TGCGCCAGCAGCCCCGTAGGGGGTCTTGACTATGGCTACACCTTC	TRBJ1-2	NA	NA	TRBV5-1
CASSLPERADNEQFF	TGTGCCAGCAGCTTACCGGAACGCGCGGACAATGAGCAGTTCTTC	TRBJ2-1	NA	NA	TRBV5-8
CASNPGQNTGELFF	TGTGCCAGCAACCCCGGACAGAACACCGGGGAGCTGTTTTTT	TRBJ2-2	NA	NA	TRBV28
CASRTRTGNTEAFF	TGTGCCAGCAGAACCCGGACAGGGAACACTGAAGCTTTCTTT	TRBJ1-1	TRBD1	NA	TRBV6-5
CASSQDTGPGSYNSPLHF	TGCGCCAGCAGCCAAGATACTGGCCCGGGCTCCTATAATTCACCCCTCCACTTT	TRBJ1-6	NA	NA	TRBV4-1
CASSQDPGGEGNEQFF	TGTGCCAGCAGCCAAGATCCGGGGGGGGAGGGCAATGAGCAGTTCTTC	TRBJ2-1	TRBD2	NA	TRBV3-1/TRBV3-2
CASSETGGAFYEQYF	TGTGCCAGCAGCGAAACAGGGGGCGCATTCTACGAGCAGTACTTC	TRBJ2-7	TRBD1	NA	TRBV6-2/TRBV6-3
CASDRGTGNTIYF	TGCGCCAGTGACAGGGGAACTGGAAACACCATATATTTT	TRBJ1-3	TRBD1	NA	TRBV10-1
CASSPTGFEQYF	TGTGCCAGCAGCCCCACGGGTTTCGAGCAGTACTTC	TRBJ2-7	NA	NA	TRBV27
CASSQDGTLPGSEQFF	TGTGCCAGCAGCCAAGATGGGACCCTCCCCGGGTCTGAGCAGTTCTTC	TRBJ2-1	NA	NA	TRBV3-1/TRBV3-2
CASSHGGGKGPYEQYF	TGCGCCAGCAGTCACGGAGGGGGGAAGGGACCCTACGAGCAGTACTTC	TRBJ2-7	NA	NA	TRBV23-1
CASSYGQGAETQYF	TGTGCCAGCAGCTACGGACAAGGAGCCGAGACCCAGTACTTC	TRBJ2-5	NA	few	TRBV5-4
CASSFAGRTGELFF	TGTGCCAGCAGCTTTGCGGGGCGAACCGGGGAGCTGTTTTTT	TRBJ2-2	NA	NA	TRBV7-9
CASSEKGAGNYGYTF	TGTGCCAGCAGTGAAAAGGGGGCGGGAAACTATGGCTACACCTTC	TRBJ1-2	TRBD1	NA	TRBV6-1
CASSLAGGTYEQYF	TGTGCCAGCAGCTTAGCCGGGGGTACCTACGAGCAGTACTTC	TRBJ2-7	NA	medium-sized	TRBV7-2
CASRFRQGGGYTF	TGTGCCAGCAGATTCCGACAGGGTGGTGGCTACACCTTC	TRBJ1-2	TRBD1	NA	TRBV6-5
CASKPQGIHEQFF	TGTGCCAGTAAACCCCAGGGCATCCATGAGCAGTTCTTC	TRBJ2-1	NA	NA	TRBV18
CASSLVGGKAEAFF	TGCGCCAGCAGCTTGGTAGGGGGGAAGGCTGAAGCTTTCTTT	TRBJ1-1	NA	NA	TRBV5-1
CASSQGVASGNTIYF	TGTGCCAGCAGCCAAGGGGTCGCTTCTGGAAACACCATATATTTT	TRBJ1-3	NA	NA	TRBV7-2
CASSFDFSTDTQYF	TGTGCCAGCAGCTTTGACTTTAGCACAGATACGCAGTATTTT	TRBJ2-3	NA	NA	TRBV7-2
CASRGTETYGYTF	TGTGCCAGCAGGGGGACGGAAACCTATGGCTACACCTTC	TRBJ1-2	NA	NA	TRBV12-3/TRBV12-4
CASSLVGLGHNEQFF	TGTGCCAGCAGCTTAGTTGGTTTGGGCCACAATGAGCAGTTCTTC	TRBJ2-1	NA	NA	TRBV7-2
CASSLAGVGESYEQYF	TGCGCCAGCAGCTTGGCCGGGGTGGGAGAATCCTACGAGCAGTACTTC	TRBJ2-7	NA	once	TRBV5-1
CASSSGRGGNF	TGTGCCAGCAGCTCGGGCCGGGGAGGCAACTTC	TRBJ2-7	NA	once	TRBV12-1
CASGARPIPGNTIYF	TGTGCCAGCGGGGCTCGACCGATACCGGGAAACACCATATATTTT	TRBJ1-3	NA	NA	TRBV2
CAISGGTGTNEQYF	TGTGCCATCAGTGGAGGGACAGGGACGAACGAGCAGTACTTC	TRBJ2-7	TRBD1	NA	TRBV10-3
CASSQVTSGARRHRDTQYF	TGTGCCAGCAGCCAAGTCACTAGCGGGGCCCGGAGGCACAGAGATACGCAGTATTTT	TRBJ2-3	TRBD2	once	TRBV14
CASSQGAHEQFF	TGCGCCAGCAGCCAAGGGGCCCATGAGCAGTTCTTC	TRBJ2-1	NA	NA	TRBV4-3
CASSLRTGGSNQPQHF	TGTGCCAGCAGCCTACGGACAGGGGGCTCAAATCAGCCCCAGCATTTT	TRBJ1-5	TRBD1	NA	TRBV5-4
CATSSPGGVSGANVLTF	TGTGCCACCAGCAGCCCTGGGGGGGTCTCTGGGGCCAACGTCCTGACTTTC	TRBJ2-6	TRBD2	few	TRBV15
CASSIGREREKLFF	TGTGCCAGTAGTATCGGCAGGGAGAGAGAAAAACTGTTTTTT	TRBJ1-4	NA	once	TRBV19
CASSGMNTGELFF	TGTGCTAGCAGCGGAATGAACACCGGGGAGCTGTTTTTT	TRBJ2-2	NA	NA	TRBV7-7
CASSQRDSATGLNTGELFF	TGTGCCAGCAGCCAACGGGACAGCGCGACGGGGCTAAACACCGGGGAGCTGTTTTTT	TRBJ2-2	TRBD1	NA	TRBV11-3
CASSPGREGYGYTF	TGTGCCAGCAGCCCGGGACGGGAGGGGTATGGCTACACCTTC	TRBJ1-2	NA	NA	TRBV7-3
CASSQPGDGGEQFF	TGTGCCAGCAGCCAACCAGGGGACGGGGGAGAGCAGTTCTTC	TRBJ2-1	NA	NA	TRBV3-1/TRBV3-2
CASTLRREGNTEAFF	TGCGCCAGCACCCTCCGGCGGGAGGGGAACACTGAAGCTTTCTTT	TRBJ1-1	NA	once	TRBV4-1
CASSPFSGQETQYF	TGTGCCAGCAGCCCTTTTAGCGGGCAAGAGACCCAGTACTTC	TRBJ2-5	TRBD2	NA	TRBV2
CASSSFTTSSYNSPLHF	TGTGCCAGCAGCTCCTTTACAACGAGCTCCTATAATTCACCCCTCCACTTT	TRBJ1-6	NA	once	TRBV7-9
CASSPYRLTSGSYNEQFF	TGTGCCAGCAGTCCCTACCGATTGACTAGCGGATCCTACAATGAGCAGTTCTTC	TRBJ2-1	TRBD2	NA	TRBV6-6
CASRSQGWTDTQYF	TGTGCCAGCAGGAGCCAGGGGTGGACAGATACGCAGTATTTT	TRBJ2-3	NA	NA	TRBV7-2
CAWSAPTKQGMPSEAFF	TGTGCCTGGAGTGCGCCCACCAAACAGGGGATGCCATCTGAAGCTTTCTTT	TRBJ1-1	TRBD1	NA	TRBV30
CASSNTGDGYTF	TGTGCCAGCTCCAACACGGGAGATGGCTACACCTTC	TRBJ1-2	NA	NA	TRBV18
CASSLGQGAGTGELFF	TGTGCCAGCAGCTTAGGCCAGGGGGCTGGGACCGGGGAGCTGTTTTTT	TRBJ2-2	TRBD1	NA	TRBV7-8
CASSLESSRDRRHSGNTIYF	TGTGCCAGCAGCTTAGAGTCTAGCCGGGACAGGCGCCACTCTGGAAACACCATATATTTT	TRBJ1-3	TRBD1	NA	TRBV11-3
CSVTGGYTF	TGCAGTGTAACGGGGGGCTACACCTTC	TRBJ1-2	NA	NA	TRBV29-1
CASSQFGTGPYEQYF	TGCGCCAGCAGCCAATTCGGGACAGGGCCCTACGAGCAGTACTTC	TRBJ2-7	TRBD1	NA	TRBV4-1
CAIRLDGTSYNEQFF	TGTGCCATCAGACTAGACGGAACCTCCTACAATGAGCAGTTCTTC	TRBJ2-1	NA	NA	TRBV10-3
CASSTGQGGGNQPQHF	TGTGCCAGCAGCACCGGACAGGGAGGGGGCAATCAGCCCCAGCATTTT	TRBJ1-5	TRBD1	NA	TRBV9
CASSVKRGYQETQYF	TGTGCCAGCAGCGTAAAAAGGGGGTACCAAGAGACCCAGTACTTC	TRBJ2-5	NA	NA	TRBV9
CAAKGQAGSYGYTF	TGTGCCGCCAAGGGGCAGGCCGGGAGCTATGGCTACACCTTC	TRBJ1-2	NA	NA	TRBV6-5
CASSVVGGLAEAFF	TGTGCCAGCAGCGTAGTAGGGGGGCTTGCTGAAGCTTTCTTT	TRBJ1-1	NA	NA	TRBV9
CATSDSGAGSTEAFF	TGTGCCACCAGTGATTCCGGCGCCGGTAGCACTGAAGCTTTCTTT	TRBJ1-1	NA	NA	TRBV24-1
CASSNWTGGYVEKLFF	TGCGCCAGCAGCAACTGGACAGGGGGTTATGTTGAAAAACTGTTTTTT	TRBJ1-4	TRBD1	NA	TRBV4-3